The clone carrying this T cell receptor (beta chain) occurred a few times. Germline lookup yields CDR1 SGHAT and CDR2 FQNNGV. Between the trimmed V and J ends, which lost 3 bases and 5 bases, there was a span of 11 bases. This CDR3 spans 14 amino acids. The data originate from a study of beta chain features in type 1 diabetes. The isolated RNA, all of it, was reverse transcribed, so expressed TCRB transcripts were what got sequenced. Here immunoSEQ multiplex PCR was the method, and the copy in TCRdb shows in-frame clones only, minus some. In the table there are almost 350,000 clones, approximately 8.2% of which are singletons.

This receptor was obtained from a woman younger than 30 in good health. The specimen sequenced was central memory CD4+ T cells from blood. The chain employs TRBV11-2 and TRBJ2-1; D is possibly TRBD1 (5 bases). The CDR3 protein is CASSFNTGDNEQFF. Written as DNA, the CDR3 is TGTGCCAGCAGCTTTAACACAGGAGACAATGAGCAGTTCTTC.